Listed here is a single T cell receptor (beta chain). The antigen remains unidentified. The sample belongs to a study of cytomegalovirus exposure and HLA in healthy donors. Study summary: Among the roughly 380 donors who were genotyped, roughly 76% fell in the genetic ancestry cluster that is associated with self-reported Caucasian donors. The study, taken as a whole, reports: Reportedly, HLA-A and HLA-B alleles of most subjects were accurately predicted from TCR beta.

Germline V gives CDR1 SGHTA, CDR2 FQGNSA. Trimming at V came to 1 base and at J to 6 bases, leaving 7 bases not matched to a gene. The CDR3 runs 16 residues. It was with 60 Vbeta and 13 Jbeta primers that the PCR ran. Data came from immunoSEQ multiplex PCR; TCRdb stores just in-frame clones and leaves some out. The profile covers tens of thousands of clones, with about 70% appearing a single time and around 2.3% taken by the ten largest. Material for sequencing was PBMCs. This TCR derives from a young man in good health and CMV-seronegative. The chain couples TRBV7-2 to TRBJ2-7; 12 positions match TRBD1. The CDR3 region has the DNA TGTGCCAGCAGCTTAGGGACCGGGACAGGGGGCTCCGAGCAGTACTTC. Protein sequence: CASSLGTGTGGSEQYF.